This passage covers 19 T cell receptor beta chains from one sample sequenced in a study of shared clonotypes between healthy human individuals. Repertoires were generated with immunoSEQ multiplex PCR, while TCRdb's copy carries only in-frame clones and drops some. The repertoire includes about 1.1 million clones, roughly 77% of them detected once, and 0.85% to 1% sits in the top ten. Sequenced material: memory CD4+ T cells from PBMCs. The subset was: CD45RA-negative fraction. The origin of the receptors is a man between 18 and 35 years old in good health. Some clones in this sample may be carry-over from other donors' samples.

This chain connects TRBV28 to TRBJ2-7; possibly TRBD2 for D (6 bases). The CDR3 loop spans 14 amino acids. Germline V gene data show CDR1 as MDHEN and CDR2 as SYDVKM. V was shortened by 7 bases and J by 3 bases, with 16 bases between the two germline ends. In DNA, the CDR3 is TGTGCCAGCAAAGCCGGCGGGGCCGACTACGAGCAGTACTTC. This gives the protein CASKAGGADYEQYF. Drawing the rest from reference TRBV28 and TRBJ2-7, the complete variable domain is DVKVTQSSRYLVKRTGEKVFLECVQDMDHENMFWYRQDPGLGLRLIYFSYDVKMKEKGDIPEGYSVSREKKERFSLILESASTNQTSMYLCASKAGGADYEQYFGPGTRLTVT.

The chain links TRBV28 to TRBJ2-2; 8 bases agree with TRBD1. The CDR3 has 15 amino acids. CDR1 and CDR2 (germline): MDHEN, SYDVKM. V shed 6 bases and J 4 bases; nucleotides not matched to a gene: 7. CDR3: CASRRRTGPTGELFF. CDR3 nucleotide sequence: TGTGCCAGCAGGCGCCGGACAGGGCCCACCGGGGAGCTGTTTTTT.

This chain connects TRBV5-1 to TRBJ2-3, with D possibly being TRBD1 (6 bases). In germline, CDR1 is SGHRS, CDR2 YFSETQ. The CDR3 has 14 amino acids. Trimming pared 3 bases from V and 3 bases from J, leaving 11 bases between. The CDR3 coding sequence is TGCGCCAGCAGCTCCACAGGGTTTACAGATACGCAGTATTTT. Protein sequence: CASSSTGFTDTQYF.

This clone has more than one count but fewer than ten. The CDR3 region has the DNA TGTGCCAGCCCCAAAGGGGTGACAGGGAACACCGGGGAGCTGTTTTTT. Protein sequence: CASPKGVTGNTGELFF. V gene TRBV7-8 combines with J gene TRBJ2-2; tentative D call: TRBD1 (6 bases). Per the germline V gene, CDR1 is SGHVS and CDR2 is FQNEAQ. The CDR3 is made up of 16 amino acids. V lost 8 bases, J lost 1 base, and 17 bases lay in between.

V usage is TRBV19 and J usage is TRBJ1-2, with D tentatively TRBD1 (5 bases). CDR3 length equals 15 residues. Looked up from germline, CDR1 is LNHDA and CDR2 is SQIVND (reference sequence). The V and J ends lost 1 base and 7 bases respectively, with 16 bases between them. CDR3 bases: TGTGCCAGTAGTATAGCGGTGGGCAGGGAATTTGGCTACACCTTC. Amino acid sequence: CASSIAVGREFGYTF.

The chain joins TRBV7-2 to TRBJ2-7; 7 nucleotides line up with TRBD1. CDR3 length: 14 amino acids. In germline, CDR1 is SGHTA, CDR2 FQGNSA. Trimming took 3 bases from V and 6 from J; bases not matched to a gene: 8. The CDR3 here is CASSFGPAGGEQYF. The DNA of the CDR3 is TGTGCCAGCAGCTTCGGTCCGGCAGGGGGCGAGCAGTACTTC.

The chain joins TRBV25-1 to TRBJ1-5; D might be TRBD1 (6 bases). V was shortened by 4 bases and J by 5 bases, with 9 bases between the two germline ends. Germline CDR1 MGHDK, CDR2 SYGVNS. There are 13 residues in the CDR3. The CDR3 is CASSAAGDQPQHF. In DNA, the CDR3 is TGTGCCAGCAGTGCCGCAGGGGATCAGCCCCAGCATTTT.

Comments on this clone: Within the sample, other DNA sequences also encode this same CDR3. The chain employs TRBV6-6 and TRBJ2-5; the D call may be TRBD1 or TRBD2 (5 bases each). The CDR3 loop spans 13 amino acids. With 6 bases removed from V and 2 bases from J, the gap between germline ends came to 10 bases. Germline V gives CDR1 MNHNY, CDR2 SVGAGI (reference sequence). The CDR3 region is CASRRDVQETQYF. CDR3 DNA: TGTGCCAGCAGACGGGACGTGCAAGAGACCCAGTACTTC.

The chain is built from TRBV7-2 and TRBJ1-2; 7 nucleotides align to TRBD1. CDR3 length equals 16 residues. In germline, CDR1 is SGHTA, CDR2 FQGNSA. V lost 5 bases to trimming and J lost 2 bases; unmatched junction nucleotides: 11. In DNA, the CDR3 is TGTGCCAGCAGCCAGGGGGTCGGGGGATGGAACTATGGCTACACCTTC. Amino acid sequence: CASSQGVGGWNYGYTF.

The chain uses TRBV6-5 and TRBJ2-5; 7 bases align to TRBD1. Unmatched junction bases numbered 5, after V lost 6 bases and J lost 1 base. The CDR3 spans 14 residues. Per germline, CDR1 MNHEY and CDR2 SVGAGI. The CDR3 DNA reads TGTGCCAGCAGCCTGACAGGGTTCCAAGAGACCCAGTACTTC. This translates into CASSLTGFQETQYF.

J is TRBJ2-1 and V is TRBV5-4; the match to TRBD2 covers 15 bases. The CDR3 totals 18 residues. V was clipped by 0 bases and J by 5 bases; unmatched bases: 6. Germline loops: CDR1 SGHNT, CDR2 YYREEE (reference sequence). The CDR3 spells CASSLGGLAGGLNNEQFF. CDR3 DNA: TGTGCCAGCAGCTTGGGGGGACTAGCGGGAGGTCTGAACAATGAGCAGTTCTTC.

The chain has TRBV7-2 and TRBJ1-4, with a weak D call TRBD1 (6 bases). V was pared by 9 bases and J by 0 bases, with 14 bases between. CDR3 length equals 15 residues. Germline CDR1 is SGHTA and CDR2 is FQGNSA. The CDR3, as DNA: TGTGCCAGTGGGTCGAGGGGGGCAACTAATGAAAAACTGTTTTTT. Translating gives CASGSRGATNEKLFF. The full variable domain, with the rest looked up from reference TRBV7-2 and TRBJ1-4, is GAGVSQSPSNKVTEKGKDVELRCDPISGHTALYWYRQSLGQGLEFLIYFQGNSAPDKSGLPSDRFSAERTGGSVSTLTIQRTQQEDSAVYLCASGSRGATNEKLFFGSGTQLSVL.

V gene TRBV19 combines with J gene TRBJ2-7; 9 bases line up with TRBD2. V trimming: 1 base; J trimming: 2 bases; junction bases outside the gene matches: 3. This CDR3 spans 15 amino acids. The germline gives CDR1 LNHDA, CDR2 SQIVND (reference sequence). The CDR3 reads CASSIGSSGAYEQYF. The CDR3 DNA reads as TGTGCCAGTAGTATAGGTTCTAGCGGGGCCTACGAGCAGTACTTC. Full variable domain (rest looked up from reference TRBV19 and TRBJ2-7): DGGITQSPKYLFRKEGQNVTLSCEQNLNHDAMYWYRQDPGQGLRLIYYSQIVNDFQKGDIAEGYSVSREKKESFPLTVTSAQKNPTAFYLCASSIGSSGAYEQYFGPGTRLTVT.

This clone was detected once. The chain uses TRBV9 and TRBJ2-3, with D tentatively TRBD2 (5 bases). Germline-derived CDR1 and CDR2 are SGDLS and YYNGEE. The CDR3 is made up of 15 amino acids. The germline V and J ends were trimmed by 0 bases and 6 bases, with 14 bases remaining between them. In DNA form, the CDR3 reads TGTGCCAGCAGCGTAGGCAGCGGAGGCGGGGATACGCAGTATTTT. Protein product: CASSVGSGGGDTQYF.

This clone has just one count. The CDR3 bases are TGCGCCAGCAGCTTGGTTTCGGGCGGGGAGCTGTTTTTT. This codes for CASSLVSGGELFF. The chain combines TRBV5-1 with TRBJ2-2; D gene unclear. The CDR3 consists of 13 residues. The germline V and J ends were trimmed by 0 bases and 7 bases, with 7 bases remaining between them. Germline V gives CDR1 SGHRS, CDR2 YFSETQ. The variable domain in full, completed from reference TRBV5-1 and TRBJ2-2, reads KAGVTQTPRYLIKTRGQQVTLSCSPISGHRSVSWYQQTPGQGLQFLFEYFSETQRNKGNFPGRFSGRQFSNSRSEMNVSTLELGDSALYLCASSLVSGGELFFGEGSRLTVL.

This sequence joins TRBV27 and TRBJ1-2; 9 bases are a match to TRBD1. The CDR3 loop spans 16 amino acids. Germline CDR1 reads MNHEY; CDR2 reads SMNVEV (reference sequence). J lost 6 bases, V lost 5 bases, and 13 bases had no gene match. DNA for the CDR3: TGTGCCAGCAGTCGAACCGGGACAGGGTTGCGCAATGGCTACACCTTC. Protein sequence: CASSRTGTGLRNGYTF.

This chain's CDR3 is CASRLAGGTGELFF. The CDR3 bases are TGCGCCAGCCGACTCGCGGGAGGAACCGGGGAGCTGTTTTTT. The J gene is TRBJ2-2, the V gene TRBV4-1; 8 bases align to TRBD2. With V trimmed by 8 bases and J by 5 bases, 7 bases remained unmatched. In germline, CDR1 is MGHRA, CDR2 YSYEKL. This CDR3 has 14 amino acids.

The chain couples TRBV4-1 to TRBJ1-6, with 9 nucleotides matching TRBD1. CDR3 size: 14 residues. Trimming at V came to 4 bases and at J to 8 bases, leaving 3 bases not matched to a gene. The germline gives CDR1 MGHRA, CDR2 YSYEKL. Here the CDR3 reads CASSLQGADSPLHF. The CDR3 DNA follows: TGCGCCAGCAGCCTACAGGGGGCAGATTCACCCCTCCACTTT.

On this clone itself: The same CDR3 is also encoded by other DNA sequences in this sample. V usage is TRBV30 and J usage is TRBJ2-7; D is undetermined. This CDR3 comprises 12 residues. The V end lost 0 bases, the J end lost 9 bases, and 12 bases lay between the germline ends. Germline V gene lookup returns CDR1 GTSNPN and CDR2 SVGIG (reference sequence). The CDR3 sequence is CAWSVQRRGQYF. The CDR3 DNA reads TGTGCCTGGAGTGTACAACGCCGTGGGCAGTACTTC.